A selection of T cell receptor beta chains follows, all from one sample in a study of T cells in Graves' hyperthyroidism and ophthalmopathy. TCRdb called the multiplex PCR reads again in MiXCR, with one record for every CDR3 protein. Of more than 450,000 distinct CDR3 sequences listed, just under 20% were seen once; the top ten hold less than 55%. Sequencing was performed on blood. The receptors were gathered from a man aged 40-50 years with Graves' ophthalmopathy. The CDR3 runs from the conserved cysteine through the conserved F or W. D genes are given only for firm matches. Clone size is given for some rows only: seen once, a few or many times, or a class if the clone is expanded.

>TRBJ1-2|TRBD1|TRBV5-4|few
CASSLVGGQGHYGYTF
TGTGCCAGCAGCTTGGTTGGGGGACAGGGGCACTATGGCTACACCTTC
>TRBJ2-1|TRBD2|TRBV30|-
CAPAGGSRDQFF
TGTGCCCCCGCGGGGGGGTCCCGGGACCAGTTCTTC
>TRBJ2-1|-|TRBV6-1|many
CASRGAGALNEQFF
TGTGCCAGCAGGGGGGCAGGGGCTCTCAATGAGCAGTTCTTC
>TRBJ1-6|-|TRBV6-1|-
CAGRGWGRPLHF
TGTGCCGGCAGAGGGTGGGGGCGACCCCTCCACTTT
>TRBJ1-2|-|TRBV7-9|-
CASSSAGTSNYGYTF
TGTGCCAGCAGCTCGGCCGGGACATCTAACTATGGCTACACCTTC
>TRBJ1-1|-|TRBV12-3/TRBV12-4|-
CASSQYPQGLNTEAFF
TGTGCCAGCAGCCAATACCCTCAGGGGCTGAACACTGAAGCTTTCTTT
>TRBJ1-5|TRBD1|TRBV11-2|many
CASSLALRDRRSDSNQPQHF
TGTGCCAGCAGCTTAGCTCTCCGGGACAGGAGATCTGATAGCAATCAGCCCCAGCATTTT
>TRBJ2-5|TRBD1|TRBV10-1|many
CASSMGQGRTQYF
TGCGCCAGCAGTATGGGACAGGGGAGGACCCAGTACTTC
>TRBJ1-1|-|TRBV30|-
CAWSRWRGAEAFF
TGTGCCTGGAGTAGGTGGCGGGGCGCTGAAGCTTTCTTT
>TRBJ1-2|TRBD1|TRBV7-9|-
CASSSRDRGHGGYTF
TGTGCCAGCAGCAGCCGGGACAGGGGGCACGGTGGCTACACCTTC
>TRBJ2-3|-|TRBV7-8|many
CASSSARTDTQYF
TGTGCCAGCAGTTCCGCGAGGACAGATACGCAGTATTTT
>TRBJ2-2|TRBD2|TRBV12-3/TRBV12-4|-
CASRGGLAGGIGELFF
TGTGCCAGCAGGGGCGGACTAGCGGGAGGTATCGGGGAGCTGTTTTTT
>TRBJ2-5|-|TRBV11-2|many
CASLMAGYAETQYF
TGTGCCAGCCTAATGGCGGGGTACGCGGAGACCCAGTACTTC
>TRBJ2-2|-|TRBV12-3/TRBV12-4|many
CASTLAGLNTGELFF
TGTGCCAGCACCCTTGCTGGGCTGAACACCGGGGAGCTGTTTTTT
>TRBJ2-1|-|TRBV9|few
CASSAGTRGNEQFF
TGTGCCAGCAGCGCAGGGACGAGGGGCAATGAGCAGTTCTTC
>TRBJ1-6|-|TRBV11-1|many
CASSRLRGLNSPLHF
TGTGCCAGCAGCCGTTTGAGAGGGTTAAATTCACCCCTCCACTTT
>TRBJ2-1|-|TRBV30|many
CAWLSYNEQFF
TGTGCCTGGCTATCCTACAATGAGCAGTTCTTC
>TRBJ2-2|TRBD2|TRBV7-9|-
CASSSGTSGRFAGELFF
TGTGCCAGCAGCTCCGGGACTAGCGGGAGATTCGCCGGGGAGCTGTTTTTT
>TRBJ2-7|TRBD2|TRBV5-1|few
CASSLESGVAYEQYF
TGCGCCAGCAGCTTGGAAAGCGGGGTCGCCTACGAGCAGTACTTC
>TRBJ1-1|TRBD1|TRBV28|many
CASRRGDSQGKAFF
TGTGCCAGCAGACGCGGGGACTCACAGGGGAAAGCTTTCTTT
>TRBJ1-1|TRBD1|TRBV28|many
CASSLSGTGGLEAFF
TGTGCCAGCAGTTTATCCGGGACAGGGGGTCTAGAAGCTTTCTTT
>TRBJ2-3|TRBD1|TRBV6-1|-
CASSRKPGQGTDTQYF
TGTGCCAGCAGTCGCAAACCGGGACAGGGCACAGATACGCAGTATTTT
>TRBJ1-6|-|TRBV20-1|-
CSDDSSPLHF
TGCAGTGACGACAGTTCACCCCTCCACTTT
>TRBJ2-5|-|TRBV7-8|few
CASSLPGPQETQYF
TGTGCCAGCAGCTTACCGGGACCCCAAGAGACCCAGTACTTC
>TRBJ1-5|-|TRBV3-1|many
CASSQEIRQPQHF
TGTGCCAGCAGCCAAGAGATACGGCAGCCCCAGCATTTT
>TRBJ2-1|TRBD1|TRBV20-1|few
CSAGGDRVNNEQFF
TGCAGTGCCGGAGGGGACAGGGTTAACAATGAGCAGTTCTTC
>TRBJ1-3|-|TRBV4-1|-
CASSQLGADGNTIYF
TGCGCCAGCAGCCAATTGGGGGCTGATGGAAACACCATATATTTT
>TRBJ1-2|TRBD1|TRBV5-4|few
CASSFGTGNNYGYTF
TGTGCCAGCAGCTTTGGGACAGGGAATAACTATGGCTACACCTTC
>TRBJ2-1|TRBD2|TRBV6-1|few
CASSEGSGVADEQFF
TGTGCCAGCAGTGAAGGTAGCGGGGTCGCCGATGAGCAGTTCTTC
>TRBJ2-1|TRBD2|TRBV30|-
CALGGRAAYNEQFF
TGTGCCTTGGGGGGGAGGGCGGCCTACAATGAGCAGTTCTTC
>TRBJ2-1|-|TRBV6-2/TRBV6-3|-
CASTREGGFYNEQFF
TGTGCCAGCACCCGCGAAGGGGGATTCTACAATGAGCAGTTCTTC
>TRBJ2-3|-|TRBV28|-
CASRLGAGTDTQYF
TGTGCCAGCAGACTCGGGGCGGGGACAGATACGCAGTATTTT
>TRBJ2-5|TRBD2|TRBV12-5|many
CASAPSGPSGETQYF
TGTGCTAGTGCTCCTAGCGGGCCCTCGGGAGAGACCCAGTACTTC
>TRBJ1-6|-|TRBV11-2|-
CASSLDREISPLHF
TGTGCCAGCAGCTTAGACAGAGAGATTTCACCCCTCCACTTT
>TRBJ2-3|-|TRBV30|many
CAWSEGGFKSDTQYF
TGTGCCTGGAGTGAGGGCGGGTTTAAGTCAGATACGCAGTATTTT
>TRBJ2-3|TRBD2|TRBV3-1|many
CASRQAGGIADTQYF
TGTGCCAGCAGACAAGCGGGGGGGATTGCAGATACGCAGTATTTT
>TRBJ2-7|TRBD2|TRBV18|few
CASSPNSGSAYEQYF
TGTGCCAGCTCACCTAATAGCGGGAGCGCCTACGAGCAGTACTTC
>TRBJ2-1|-|TRBV28|many
CASSGSGGGGVEQFF
TGTGCCAGCAGTGGATCTGGAGGGGGAGGTGTTGAGCAGTTCTTC
>TRBJ2-1|-|TRBV7-2|few
CASILRAGFHNEQFF
TGTGCCAGCATCCTACGAGCGGGTTTCCACAATGAGCAGTTCTTC
>TRBJ2-1|-|TRBV2|few
CASSREKQFF
TGTGCCAGCAGCCGGGAGAAGCAGTTCTTC
>TRBJ1-2|-|TRBV5-1|-
CASSFGAGYTF
TGCGCCAGCAGCTTCGGGGCTGGCTACACCTTC
>TRBJ2-3|TRBD2|TRBV9|-
CASSVGTSRTDTQYF
TGTGCCAGCAGCGTCGGGACTAGCAGGACAGATACGCAGTATTTT
>TRBJ1-1|-|TRBV12-3/TRBV12-4|many
CASSVNRNTEAFF
TGTGCCAGCAGTGTAAACAGGAACACTGAAGCTTTCTTT
>TRBJ2-2|TRBD1|TRBV24-1|-
CATRGTGGRTGELFF
TGTGCCACCAGGGGAACAGGGGGCAGGACCGGGGAGCTGTTTTTT
>TRBJ1-1|TRBD1|TRBV9|once
CASSVGLGQSTEAFF
TGTGCCAGCAGCGTAGGACTGGGACAGTCTACTGAAGCTTTCTTT
>TRBJ1-6|-|TRBV28|many
CASSPPQGVASPLHF
TGTGCCAGCAGTCCCCCGCAAGGAGTGGCCTCACCCCTCCACTTT
>TRBJ2-7|-|TRBV20-1|-
CSASTYEQYF
TGCAGTGCCTCGACCTACGAGCAGTACTTC
>TRBJ1-1|-|TRBV7-9|-
CASSPLRGGTEAFF
TGTGCCAGCAGCCCCCTACGGGGCGGGACTGAAGCTTTCTTT